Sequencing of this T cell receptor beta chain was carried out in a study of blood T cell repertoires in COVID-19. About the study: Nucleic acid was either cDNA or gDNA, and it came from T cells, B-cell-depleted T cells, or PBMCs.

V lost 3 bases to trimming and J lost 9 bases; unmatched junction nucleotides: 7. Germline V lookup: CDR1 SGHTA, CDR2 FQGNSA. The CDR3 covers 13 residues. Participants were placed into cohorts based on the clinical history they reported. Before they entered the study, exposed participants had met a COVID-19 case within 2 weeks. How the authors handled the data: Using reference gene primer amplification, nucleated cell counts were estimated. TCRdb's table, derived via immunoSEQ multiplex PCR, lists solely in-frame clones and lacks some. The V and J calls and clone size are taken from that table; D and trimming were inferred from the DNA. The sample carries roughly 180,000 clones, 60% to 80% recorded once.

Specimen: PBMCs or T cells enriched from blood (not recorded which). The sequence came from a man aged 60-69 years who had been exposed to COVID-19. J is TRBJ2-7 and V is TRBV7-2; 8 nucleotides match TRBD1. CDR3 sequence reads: CASSFSGQGSQYF. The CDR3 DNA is TGTGCCAGCAGCTTCAGTGGACAGGGCTCGCAGTACTTC.